The present entry profiles one TCR beta chain with its context. This specimen comes from a study of neoadjuvant anti-PD-1 for oral cavity cancer. Turning to the study itself: Most patients had three to four biweekly doses of 3 mg/kg nivolumab before resection.

Clones were sequenced by immunoSEQ multiplex PCR, and TCRdb holds only the in-frame ones, with some missing. Among around 31,000 clones listed, approximately 90% were seen once. The germline V gene has CDR1 SGHAT and CDR2 FQNNGV. The CDR3 has 14 residues. V was shortened by 5 bases and J by 1 base, with 11 bases between the two germline ends. The source material was PBMCs, sampled before nivolumab (anti-PD-1) treatment. This TCR was sampled from a person between 40 and 85 years old with oral cavity squamous cell carcinoma. The chain joins TRBV11-2 to TRBJ1-1; D not resolved. The CDR3 nucleotides read TGTGCCAGCAGCCCCCGCGTGAGGAACACTGAAGCTTTCTTT. Translating gives CASSPRVRNTEAFF.